This T cell receptor (beta chain) was sequenced during a study of identical twins. Study-level findings and limits: Out-of-frame alpha sequences that twins shared showed excess low generation probability. Monozygotic twin pairs showed more out-of-frame TCR alpha sharing than models estimated.

The CDR3 runs 19 residues. V shed 1 base, J shed 4 bases, and the junction held 14 bases outside the gene matches. CDR1 SGHAT and CDR2 FQDESV come from the germline V gene (reference sequence). This clonotype was counted only a few times. Its cognate antigen is unknown. TCRdb processed the 5' RACE reads anew with MiXCR; each CDR3 protein has one entry. This sample has approximately 680,000 distinct CDR3 sequences, with 7.1% found just once. These data were also reused for a study on yellow fever vaccine responses in identical twins.

The source is a young woman in good health. The chain has TRBV11-1 and TRBJ2-3; 10 nucleotides line up with TRBD2. Sequencing was done on a sample of PBMCs. CDR3 region: CASSLGGTSDPRRADTQYF. The CDR3 bases are TGTGCCAGCAGCTTAGGGGGGACTAGCGACCCGAGGCGCGCAGATACGCAGTATTTT.